The rows below give T cell receptor beta chains drawn from one sample of a study of cytomegalovirus exposure and HLA in healthy donors. Profiled with immunoSEQ multiplex PCR; TCRdb holds only in-frame clones, not every one. The sample records nearly 110,000 clones, under 80% being singletons. Material: PBMCs. The receptors originated from a woman aged 45 to 65 in good health and CMV-seropositive. Each CDR3 is given with its conserved first and last residue. Fields, in order: CDR3 DNA, CDR3 protein, V gene, D gene, clone size, J gene. D genes are given only for firm matches. Clone size, where shown, is once, few, many, or a class for clones that have expanded.

TGTGCCAGCTCACTCCAGGGCTCCTCCTACGAGCAGTACTTC | CASSLQGSSYEQYF | TRBV18 | NA | NA | TRBJ2-7
TGTGCCAGCAGCCCTGGAGTGGCTAACTATGGCTACACCTTC | CASSPGVANYGYTF | TRBV7-3 | NA | NA | TRBJ1-2
TGTGCCAGCAGTGATGAGTGGGGGGGTGTCACAGATACGCAGTATTTT | CASSDEWGGVTDTQYF | TRBV2 | TRBD2 | few | TRBJ2-3
TGTGCCAGCAGCTCATCCGGGACTAGCTACAATGAGCAGTTCTTC | CASSSSGTSYNEQFF | TRBV7-9 | TRBD2 | few | TRBJ2-1
TGTGCCAGTACCCGATCTGACAGCTCTGGGGCCAACGTCCTGACTTTC | CASTRSDSSGANVLTF | TRBV19 | NA | once | TRBJ2-6
TGTGCCAGTAAGGCCAGGGATTGGGATACGCAGTATTTT | CASKARDWDTQYF | TRBV19 | NA | NA | TRBJ2-3
TGTGCCAGTAGCTTAGCGGGGGGAGTCAATGAGCAGTTCTTC | CASSLAGGVNEQFF | TRBV19 | TRBD2 | few | TRBJ2-1
TGTGCCAGTAGTATCATGACAGGGGGTTATGGCTACACCTTC | CASSIMTGGYGYTF | TRBV19 | TRBD1 | NA | TRBJ1-2
TGTGCCAGCAGGGGGACAGGGCGAACTGAAGCTTTCTTT | CASRGTGRTEAFF | TRBV6-5 | TRBD1 | once | TRBJ1-1
TGTGCCAGTAGTAGGACAGGGATGAACACTGAAGCTTTCTTT | CASSRTGMNTEAFF | TRBV19 | TRBD1 | NA | TRBJ1-1
TGTGCCATCAGTGAGCCCGGGGGCACAGATACGCAGTATTTT | CAISEPGGTDTQYF | TRBV10-3 | NA | NA | TRBJ2-3
TGTGCCAGCAGCGAGGACCCGGGAGACAATGAGCAGTTCTTC | CASSEDPGDNEQFF | TRBV5-4 | NA | few | TRBJ2-1
TGTGCCAGCAGCTTACTAGGGACAGGGCAAGGCTACACCTTC | CASSLLGTGQGYTF | TRBV7-6 | TRBD1 | once | TRBJ1-2
TGTGCCAGCAGCTTAAGTGACGGCAGGGATCAGCCCCAGCATTTT | CASSLSDGRDQPQHF | TRBV5-5 | NA | NA | TRBJ1-5
TGTGCCAGCAGCGCGACAGGGGCTAGCAATCAGCCCCAGCATTTT | CASSATGASNQPQHF | TRBV7-2 | TRBD1 | NA | TRBJ1-5
TGCGCCAGCAGCCAAGAACCGGCAGCGGGGTCCTACACAGATACGCAGTATTTT | CASSQEPAAGSYTDTQYF | TRBV4-3 | TRBD2 | many | TRBJ2-3
TGCGCCAGCAGCTTGGGAGGTACCGGGGGCCAAGAGACCCAGTACTTC | CASSLGGTGGQETQYF | TRBV5-1 | NA | NA | TRBJ2-5
TGTGCCAGCAGCGCCGATGGACTCCCCGGGGAGCTGTTTTTT | CASSADGLPGELFF | TRBV9 | NA | NA | TRBJ2-2
TGTGCCAGCAGCTTTAGAGATAGCTACGAGCAGTACTTC | CASSFRDSYEQYF | TRBV7-2 | NA | NA | TRBJ2-7
TGTGCCAGCAGCTTAACCTGGGCGGGGGGGACTGAAGCTTTCTTT | CASSLTWAGGTEAFF | TRBV11-2 | NA | NA | TRBJ1-1
TGCGCCAGCAGCCCGGGTGGGGAGACCCAGTACTTC | CASSPGGETQYF | TRBV5-1 | NA | once | TRBJ2-5
TGTGCCAGCACTAGGAGGGGGCTCGCGAACACTGAAGCTTTCTTT | CASTRRGLANTEAFF | TRBV28 | TRBD1 | NA | TRBJ1-1
TGTGCCAGCAGTCCCAGATCGTGGAGTAGCAATCAGCCCCAGCATTTT | CASSPRSWSSNQPQHF | TRBV28 | NA | NA | TRBJ1-5
TGCAGCGTTCAGGGTCGCGAGGAGCTGGTAATATGGAGGGCAGCCTACGAGCAGTACTTC | CSVQGREELVIWRAAYEQYF | TRBV29-1 | NA | NA | TRBJ2-7
TGTGCCACCAGCAGAGGGTCAGACAATGAGCAGTTCTTC | CATSRGSDNEQFF | TRBV15 | NA | once | TRBJ2-1
TGTGCCAGCAGACCCACAGCGGGGTCCTCCTACGAGCAGTACTTC | CASRPTAGSSYEQYF | TRBV28 | TRBD2 | NA | TRBJ2-7
TGTGCCAGCAGTTTGAGGGGGGACAGCCGAGACTTC | CASSLRGDSRDF | TRBV28 | NA | NA | TRBJ2-7
TGTGCCAGCAGCCTCATGGGGAGCAACACCGGGGAGCTGTTTTTT | CASSLMGSNTGELFF | TRBV7-2 | NA | NA | TRBJ2-2
TGCGCCAGCAGCCTATGGCCTCCGGGACTAGCGTACCGCACAGATACGCAGTATTTT | CASSLWPPGLAYRTDTQYF | TRBV4-1 | TRBD2 | few | TRBJ2-3
TGTGCCAGCTCACCACCGGGGGGGACGGGACTAGCGAGGAGCACAGATACGCAGTATTTT | CASSPPGGTGLARSTDTQYF | TRBV18 | TRBD2 | NA | TRBJ2-3
TGTGCCAGCCTAGCAACTAATGAAAAACTGTTTTTT | CASLATNEKLFF | TRBV2 | NA | NA | TRBJ1-4
TGTGCCAGCAGCGGTCAGGTTACTCGCACAGATACGCAGTATTTT | CASSGQVTRTDTQYF | TRBV5-4 | NA | NA | TRBJ2-3
TGCGCCAGCAGCGAGGGACAAGGAGGCAGTCGCTATGGCTACACCTTC | CASSEGQGGSRYGYTF | TRBV5-1 | NA | NA | TRBJ1-2
TGTGCCAGCGGGCAGGGCAACAATCAGCCCCAGCATTTT | CASGQGNNQPQHF | TRBV7-2 | NA | NA | TRBJ1-5
TGTGCCAGCAGCTCCCTAGGAGAAGGGGGTGAGCAGTTCTTC | CASSSLGEGGEQFF | TRBV7-7 | NA | NA | TRBJ2-1
TGTGCCAGCAGCGAGGGACTAGCGGGGGGGTACAATGAGCAGTTCTTC | CASSEGLAGGYNEQFF | TRBV7-9 | TRBD2 | NA | TRBJ2-1
TGTGCCAGCAGCTTGAGGATGGACAGGGTTTACGAGCAGTACTTC | CASSLRMDRVYEQYF | TRBV5-6 | TRBD1 | once | TRBJ2-7
TGTGCCACGGCCGGGACAGCTAACACCGGGGAGCTGTTTTTT | CATAGTANTGELFF | TRBV15 | TRBD1 | NA | TRBJ2-2
TGTGCCAGCACCCCGTCGGGACAGGCCCCCTACGAGCAGTACTTC | CASTPSGQAPYEQYF | TRBV5-4 | TRBD1 | NA | TRBJ2-7
TGTGCCAGTAGTATCGGTGGGGCCAATAATTCACCCCTCCACTTT | CASSIGGANNSPLHF | TRBV19 | NA | NA | TRBJ1-6
TGTGCCAGCAGGGGGGGACTAGCGGGATTCAATGAGCAGTTCTTC | CASRGGLAGFNEQFF | TRBV7-2 | TRBD2 | NA | TRBJ2-1
TGTGCCAGCATCAACAAGTACGAGCAGTACTTC | CASINKYEQYF | TRBV6-6 | NA | NA | TRBJ2-7
TGCAGCGTTCGGAGAATCCTTTCCTCCACAGATACGCAGTATTTT | CSVRRILSSTDTQYF | TRBV29-1 | NA | few | TRBJ2-3
TGCGCCAGCAGCCAAGATCCCCATGGGGCGATGGCTGAAGCTTTCTTT | CASSQDPHGAMAEAFF | TRBV4-1 | NA | NA | TRBJ1-1
TGTGCCAGCAGCTCGGGGACAGACTCACAAGGGGACACTGAAGCTTTCTTT | CASSSGTDSQGDTEAFF | TRBV7-8 | TRBD1 | once | TRBJ1-1
TGCGCCAGCAGCTTGGACAGGGGGATGCCCTACGAGCAGTACTTC | CASSLDRGMPYEQYF | TRBV5-1 | TRBD1 | NA | TRBJ2-7
TGTGCCAGCAGTGTGATCGGGGACACTGAAGCTTTCTTT | CASSVIGDTEAFF | TRBV2 | NA | NA | TRBJ1-1
TGTGCCAGCAGCTTTGAGGGTGGCCCGGGTAGACACAATGAGCAGTTCTTC | CASSFEGGPGRHNEQFF | TRBV7-2 | NA | NA | TRBJ2-1
TGTGCCAGCAGTACTCCGGCAGGGTTTTATTCACCCCTCCACTTT | CASSTPAGFYSPLHF | TRBV28 | NA | NA | TRBJ1-6
TGTGCCATCAGTGAGGCGGGACAGGCGGCCCGGGAGCTGTTTTTT | CAISEAGQAARELFF | TRBV10-3 | TRBD1 | NA | TRBJ2-2
TGTGCCAGCAGCGGACGGGGGAGGAACACCGGGGAGCTGTTTTTT | CASSGRGRNTGELFF | TRBV28 | NA | NA | TRBJ2-2
TGTGCCAGCAGGATGACAGGGACTAACTATGGCTACACCTTC | CASRMTGTNYGYTF | TRBV2 | TRBD1 | NA | TRBJ1-2
TGTGCCAGCAGCTTACCAGGGACAGTGCTGGGGGAAGGCTACACCTTC | CASSLPGTVLGEGYTF | TRBV7-9 | TRBD1 | once | TRBJ1-2
TGCAGCGCAGGGGGCGAAGAGACCCAGTACTTC | CSAGGEETQYF | TRBV29-1 | TRBD1 | NA | TRBJ2-5
TGTGCCAGTAGTATTACCTTGACAGCTAGGACCGAAGCTTTCTTT | CASSITLTARTEAFF | TRBV19 | NA | NA | TRBJ1-1
TGTGCCAGCAGTGACTTAAACACTGAAGCTTTCTTT | CASSDLNTEAFF | TRBV2 | NA | few | TRBJ1-1
TGTGCCAGCAGCCTTGGGGGGTCCTCAAGCTCCTACAATGAGCAGTTCTTC | CASSLGGSSSSYNEQFF | TRBV2 | NA | NA | TRBJ2-1
TGCAGCGTTGATACGGGTGAAAAACTGTTTTTT | CSVDTGEKLFF | TRBV29-1 | NA | few | TRBJ1-4
TGTGCCAGCAGCGTCCTAGCGGGGGGGCCAACGGGGGCCAACGTCCTGACTTTC | CASSVLAGGPTGANVLTF | TRBV28 | TRBD2 | NA | TRBJ2-6
TGTGCCAGCAGCTTAGTGATTAGCGGGCAAGAGACCCAGTACTTC | CASSLVISGQETQYF | TRBV7-2 | TRBD2 | NA | TRBJ2-5